Below are 25 T cell receptor beta chains sequenced from a single sample in a study of CD8 T cells in ankylosing spondylitis. TCRdb independently ran MiXCR on the 5' RACE reads; one entry per CDR3 protein. The repertoire includes some 130,000 distinct CDR3 sequences, about 7% of them detected once, and around 12% sits in the top ten. The sequencing sample was made of blood, either unsorted or a sorted T cell fraction (not recorded which). These receptor sequences come from a female donor with ankylosing spondylitis or in good health (not recorded which).

This clonotype came up many times. This rearrangement joins TRBV20-1 to TRBJ1-1, with 8 positions matching TRBD1. The CDR3 has 13 amino acids. J was trimmed by 4 bases and V by 6 bases; bases with no gene match: 7. Germline CDR1 reads DFQATT; CDR2 reads SNEGSKA (reference sequence). The CDR3 DNA follows: TGCAGTGCCCCCTCTGACAGGGGCACTGAAGCTTTCTTT. It specifies CSAPSDRGTEAFF.

Ten or more counts support this clonotype. The V and J genes are TRBV6-1 and TRBJ1-1; D ambiguous. This CDR3 spans 15 amino acids. V was pared by 5 bases and J by 2 bases, with 15 bases between. CDR1 and CDR2 from the germline V gene are MNHNS and SASEGT. The CDR3 loop reads CASSPIRAINTEAFF. The CDR3 DNA follows: TGTGCCAGCAGTCCTATCCGGGCTATCAACACTGAAGCTTTCTTT.

This clonotype was seen many times. V and J are TRBV6-1 and TRBJ1-1, with a weak D call TRBD1 (5 bases). The CDR3 is made up of 17 amino acids. The ends were cut back, 6 bases at V and 0 bases at J, with 20 bases in the middle. CDR1 and CDR2 from the germline V gene are MNHNS and SASEGT. The CDR3 nucleotides are TGTGCCAGCAGCTTGAAGCAGGGCCCGAACCTGAACACTGAAGCTTTCTTT. It encodes CASSLKQGPNLNTEAFF.

This chain connects TRBV2 to TRBJ1-1; D is unclear. Germline V gene lookup returns CDR1 SNHLY and CDR2 FYNNEI. The CDR3 totals 13 residues. The ends were cut back, 7 bases at V and 10 bases at J, with 19 bases in the middle. CDR3 in amino acids: CASTVLGADGAFF. DNA for the CDR3: TGTGCCAGCACGGTTTTAGGTGCGGACGGAGCTTTCTTT.

The sample holds many counts of this clonotype. The chain couples TRBV20-1 to TRBJ1-1, with a tentative D call TRBD1 (6 bases). V lost 5 bases to trimming and J lost 1 base, with 14 bases between them. CDR1 and CDR2 from the germline V gene are DFQATT and SNEGSKA (reference sequence). The CDR3 is made up of 14 amino acids. In DNA, the CDR3 is TGCAGTGCTTTACAGGGTTTTGGGAACACTGAAGCTTTCTTT. This codes for CSALQGFGNTEAFF.

This clonotype was seen many times. This rearrangement joins TRBV5-1 to TRBJ2-7; TRBD1 might be the D (5 bases). This CDR3 comprises 15 residues. Germline lookup yields CDR1 SGHRS and CDR2 YFSETQ. The V end lost 0 bases, the J end lost 5 bases, and 15 bases lay between the germline ends. The CDR3 DNA follows: TGCGCCAGCAGCTTGGATCACGGCAGGGTAAACGAGCAGTACTTC. It codes for CASSLDHGRVNEQYF.

This clonotype was seen a few times. The chain links TRBV12-3 or TRBV12-4 to TRBJ1-3; a weak D match, TRBD1 (5 bases). This CDR3 comprises 16 residues. V was trimmed by 5 bases and J by 0 bases, leaving 14 bases between them. CDR3 residues: CASSPLSGRSGNTIYF. CDR3 nucleotide sequence: TGTGCCAGCAGTCCCCTATCGGGACGCTCTGGAAACACCATATATTTT.

This clonotype was seen at least ten times. The chain joins TRBV11-2 to TRBJ2-2; D is undetermined. From germline, CDR1 is SGHAT and CDR2 FQNNGV. The CDR3 runs 17 residues. Trimming removed 1 base at V and 2 bases at J, with 14 bases between. CDR3 sequence: CASSLVRSETNTGELFF. DNA of the CDR3: TGTGCCAGCAGCTTAGTAAGAAGTGAAACAAACACCGGGGAGCTGTTTTTT.

This clonotype was detected ten times or more. Its ends do not fully match the called genes, so a read error is possible. V and J are TRBV18 and TRBJ2-5, with a weak D call TRBD2 (6 bases). Germline CDR1 KGHSH, CDR2 LQKENI. The CDR3 length is 16 residues. In DNA, the CDR3 is TGTGCCAGCTCGCCACCCCGTACGGGGGTCCAAGAGACCCAGTACTTC. Residues: CASSPPRTGVQETQYF.

In this sample, this clonotype turned up many times. The V and J genes are TRBV7-2 and TRBJ1-2; D is ambiguous. The CDR3 consists of 14 residues. Trimming left V 2 bases short and J 6 bases short, with 13 bases between. Germline V CDR1 and CDR2: SGHTA, FQGNSA. The CDR3 spells CASSLSPGVDGYTF. The CDR3 DNA is TGTGCCAGCAGCTTAAGTCCAGGTGTGGATGGCTACACCTTC. The full variable domain, its missing parts supplied by reference TRBV7-2 and TRBJ1-2, is GAGVSQSPSNKVTEKGKDVELRCDPISGHTALYWYRQSLGQGLEFLIYFQGNSAPDKSGLPSDRFSAERTGGSVSTLTIQRTQQEDSAVYLCASSLSPGVDGYTFGSGTRLTVV.

This clonotype has a count of ten or more. The rearrangement links TRBV5-5 to TRBJ2-1; 12 bases are a match to TRBD1. V was pared by 4 bases and J by 13 bases, with 6 bases of the junction left unmatched. Germline V gene data show CDR1 as SGHKS and CDR2 as YYEKEE (reference sequence). This CDR3 is 13 amino acids long. The CDR3 nucleotides read TGTGCCAGCAGCGGCGCGGGACAGGGGGCTCAGTTCTTC. Protein sequence: CASSGAGQGAQFF.

This clonotype was detected a few times. This chain joins TRBV18 and TRBJ2-7, with TRBD1 matching over 7 bases. J lost 3 bases, V lost 1 base, and 3 bases had no gene match. Germline V gene data show CDR1 as KGHSH and CDR2 as LQKENI. CDR3 size: 14 residues. This CDR3 is CASSPRQGDYEQYF. As DNA, the CDR3 is TGTGCCAGCTCACCACGACAGGGAGACTACGAGCAGTACTTC.

This rearrangement joins TRBV24-1 to TRBJ2-3; TRBD2 might be the D (6 bases). The CDR3 is 16 residues long. V lost 4 bases and J 5 bases, leaving 18 bases between the germline ends. Per germline, CDR1 KGHDR and CDR2 SFDVKD. The CDR3 is CATSEEDYQSRDTQYF. CDR3 in DNA: TGTGCCACCAGTGAGGAGGACTACCAATCCCGAGATACGCAGTATTTT.

This clonotype was observed a few times. Here the CDR3 reads CASSGTRVSNQPQHF. The CDR3 DNA reads TGTGCCAGCAGTGGGACAAGAGTTAGCAATCAGCCCCAGCATTTT. V usage is TRBV2 and J usage is TRBJ1-5; D is perhaps TRBD1 (5 bases). CDR3 length: 15 residues. V lost 4 bases and J lost 0, with 10 bases in between. Germline CDR1 and CDR2: SNHLY and FYNNEI.

This clonotype has ten or more counts. The chain has TRBV15 and TRBJ1-6; 7 nucleotides agree with TRBD1. Per germline, CDR1 LNHNV and CDR2 YYDKDF (reference sequence). This CDR3 is 15 amino acids long. V lost 4 bases and J lost 7; bases outside the gene matches: 7. Here the CDR3 DNA reads TGTGCCACCAGCACCGGACAGGTGGTGAATTCACCCCTCCACTTT. It is translated as CATSTGQVVNSPLHF.

This clonotype was found many times. The chain is built from TRBV5-1 and TRBJ1-2; D gene ambiguous. The germline gives CDR1 SGHRS, CDR2 YFSETQ. V lost 2 bases, J lost 1 base, and 6 bases lay in between. The CDR3 loop spans 13 amino acids. The chain's CDR3 is CASSLGSNYGYTF. CDR3 DNA sequence: TGCGCCAGCAGCTTAGGGAGTAACTATGGCTACACCTTC.

This clonotype was seen ten or more times. A read error may account for a junction end that differs from germline. The V and J genes are TRBV5-1 and TRBJ1-5; D uncertain. The CDR3 loop spans 13 amino acids. Germline V gene data show CDR1 as SGHRS and CDR2 as YFSETQ. CDR3 bases: TGTGCCAGCAGTTTAGATAGCAATCAGCCCCAGCATTTT. Amino acids: CASSLDSNQPQHF.

Many counts were recorded for this clonotype. The chain combines TRBV25-1 with TRBJ2-7; no reliable D call. The V and J ends lost 2 bases and 5 bases respectively, with 7 bases between them. Germline CDR1 MGHDK, CDR2 SYGVNS. The CDR3 is 12 residues long. The CDR3 is CASSEGWDEQYF. CDR3 DNA sequence: TGTGCCAGCAGTGAAGGGTGGGACGAGCAGTACTTC.

There are many counts of this clonotype. The V gene is TRBV20-1, the J gene TRBJ1-1; the match to TRBD1 covers 8 bases. CDR3 size: 11 residues. V lost 5 bases and J lost 10; bases outside the gene matches: 6. Germline loops: CDR1 DFQATT, CDR2 SNEGSKA (reference sequence). The CDR3 here is CSASRGRSAFF. DNA for the CDR3: TGCAGTGCTTCCAGGGGGCGGTCAGCTTTCTTT.

This clonotype was detected a few times. V is TRBV21-1 and J is TRBJ2-7; the table's D call, TRBD1, was not checked against the DNA. TRBV21-1 is given as a pseudogene. The CDR3 is 22 residues long. The CDR3 DNA is TGTGCCAGCAGCAAAGGCCGAGGCGGCGTCGGGTCCCCCCACCACCAAAAATACGAGCAGTACTTC. Translating it yields CASSKGRGGVGSPHHQKYEQYF.

Ten or more counts support this clonotype. The chain recombines TRBV14 with TRBJ2-2; 10 nucleotides align to TRBD2. Germline V gene sequence: CDR1 SGHDN, CDR2 FVKESK. CDR3 length: 18 residues. With 4 bases clipped from V and 5 bases from J, the junction kept 13 bases outside the gene matches. The CDR3, as DNA: TGTGCCAGCAGCCCACACCGCGTACTAGCGGGGAAAACCGGGGAGCTGTTTTTT. It translates to CASSPHRVLAGKTGELFF.

This clonotype has a count of ten or more. This sequence joins TRBV12-3 or TRBV12-4 and TRBJ2-5, with D perhaps matching TRBD2 (5 bases). Trimming pared 5 bases from V and 4 bases from J, leaving 8 bases between. This CDR3 contains 12 residues. The CDR3 DNA reads as TGTGCCAGCAGTCAGCGGACAGAGACCCAGTACTTC. It codes for CASSQRTETQYF.

A word on this clonotype: This sequence may be a read error, since a much larger clone differs from it by one base. The rearrangement uses TRBV11-2 and TRBJ2-3, with 7 nucleotides matching TRBD1. The CDR3 is 18 residues long. With V trimmed by 10 bases and J by 0 bases, 19 bases remained unmatched. Germline V gene lookup returns CDR1 SGHAT and CDR2 FQNNGV. This CDR3 is CANTLSPPGTASTDTQYF. The CDR3 region has the DNA TGTGCCAACACCTTATCTCCCCCCGGGACAGCAAGCACAGATACGCAGTATTTT.

This clonotype was seen ten or more times. The chain joins TRBV12-3 or TRBV12-4 to TRBJ1-1; D remains unclear. V was pared by 6 bases and J by 1 base, with 9 bases between. The CDR3 totals 13 residues. CDR3 nucleotide sequence: TGTGCCAGCAGATTAACAGAGAACACTGAAGCTTTCTTT. The encoded protein is CASRLTENTEAFF.

This clonotype was counted ten times or more. This sequence joins TRBV12-3 or TRBV12-4 and TRBJ2-1; no definite D call. Trimming shortened V by 8 bases and J by 0 bases, and 8 bases separated the two germline ends. This CDR3 spans 13 amino acids. CDR3 in amino acids: CASGRHSYNEQFF. For the CDR3, the DNA is TGTGCCAGCGGACGCCACTCCTACAATGAGCAGTTCTTC.